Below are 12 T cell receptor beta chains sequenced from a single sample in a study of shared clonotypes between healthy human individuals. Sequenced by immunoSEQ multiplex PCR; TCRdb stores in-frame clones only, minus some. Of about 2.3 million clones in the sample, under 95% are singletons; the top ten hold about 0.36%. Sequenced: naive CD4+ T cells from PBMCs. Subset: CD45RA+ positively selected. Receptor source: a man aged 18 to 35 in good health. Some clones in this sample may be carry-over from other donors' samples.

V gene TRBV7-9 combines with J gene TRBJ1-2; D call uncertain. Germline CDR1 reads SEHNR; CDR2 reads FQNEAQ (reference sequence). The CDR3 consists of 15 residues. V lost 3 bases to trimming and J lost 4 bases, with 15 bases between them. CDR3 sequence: CASSFVSGKGYGYTF. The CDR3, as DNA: TGTGCCAGCAGCTTTGTTTCGGGCAAGGGCTATGGCTACACCTTC.

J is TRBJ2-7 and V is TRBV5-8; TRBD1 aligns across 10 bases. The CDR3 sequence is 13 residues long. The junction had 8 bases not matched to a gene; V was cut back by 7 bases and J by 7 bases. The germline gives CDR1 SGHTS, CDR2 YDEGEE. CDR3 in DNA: TGTGCCAGCCTGGGACAGGGGATTGGTGAGCAGTACTTC. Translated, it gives CASLGQGIGEQYF.

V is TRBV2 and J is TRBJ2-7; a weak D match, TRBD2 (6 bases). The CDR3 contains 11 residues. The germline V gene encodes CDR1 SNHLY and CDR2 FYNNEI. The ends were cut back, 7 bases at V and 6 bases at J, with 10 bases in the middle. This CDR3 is CASKWEAEQYF. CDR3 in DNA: TGTGCCAGCAAGTGGGAGGCCGAGCAGTACTTC.

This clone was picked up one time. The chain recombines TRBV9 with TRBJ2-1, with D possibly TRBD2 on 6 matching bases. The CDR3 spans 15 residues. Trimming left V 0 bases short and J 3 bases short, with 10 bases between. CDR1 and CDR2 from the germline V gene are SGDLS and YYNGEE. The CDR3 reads CASSVGGDFYNEQFF. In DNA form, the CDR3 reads TGTGCCAGCAGCGTAGGGGGGGATTTCTACAATGAGCAGTTCTTC.

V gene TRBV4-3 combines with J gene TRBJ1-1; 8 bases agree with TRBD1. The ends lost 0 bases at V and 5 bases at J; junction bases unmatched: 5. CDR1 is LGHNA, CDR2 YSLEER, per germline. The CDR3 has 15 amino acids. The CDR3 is CASSQDGQGPTEAFF. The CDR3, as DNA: TGCGCCAGCAGCCAAGATGGACAGGGCCCAACTGAAGCTTTCTTT.

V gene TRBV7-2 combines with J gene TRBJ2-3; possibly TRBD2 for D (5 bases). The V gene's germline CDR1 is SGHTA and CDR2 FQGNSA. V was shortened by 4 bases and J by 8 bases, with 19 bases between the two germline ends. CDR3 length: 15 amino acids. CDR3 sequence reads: CASSSTGNLGVTQYF. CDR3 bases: TGTGCCAGCAGCTCCACCGGGAACCTAGGAGTTACGCAGTATTTT.

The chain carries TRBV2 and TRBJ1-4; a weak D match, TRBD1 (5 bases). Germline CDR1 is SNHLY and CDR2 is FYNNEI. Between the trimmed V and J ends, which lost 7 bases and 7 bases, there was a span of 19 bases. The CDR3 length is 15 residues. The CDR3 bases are TGTGCCAGCAATCCGCAACGGGGGATTGTTGAAAAACTGTTTTTT. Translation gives CASNPQRGIVEKLFF.

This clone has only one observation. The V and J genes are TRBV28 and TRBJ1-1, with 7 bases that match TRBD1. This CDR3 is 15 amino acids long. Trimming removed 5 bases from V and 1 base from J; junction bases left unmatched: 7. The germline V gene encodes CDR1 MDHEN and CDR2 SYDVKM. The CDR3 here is CASSQRDRSNTEAFF. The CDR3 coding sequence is TGTGCCAGCAGTCAAAGGGACAGATCGAACACTGAAGCTTTCTTT.

The CDR3 bases are TGTGCCAGCAGCGCCCCTGACAGGGAGCTTTCTGGAAACACCATATATTTT. This encodes CASSAPDRELSGNTIYF. The chain recombines TRBV7-9 with TRBJ1-3; 7 bases are a match to TRBD1. After removal of 5 bases from V and 1 base from J, the junction contained 11 bases not matched to a gene. This CDR3 contains 17 residues. Germline CDR1 SEHNR, CDR2 FQNEAQ (reference sequence).

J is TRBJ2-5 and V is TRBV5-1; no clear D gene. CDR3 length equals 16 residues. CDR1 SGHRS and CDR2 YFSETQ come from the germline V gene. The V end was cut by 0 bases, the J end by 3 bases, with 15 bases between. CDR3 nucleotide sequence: TGCGCCAGCAGCTTGGCGGGTGCTGGGGTAGAAGAGACCCAGTACTTC. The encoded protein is CASSLAGAGVEETQYF.

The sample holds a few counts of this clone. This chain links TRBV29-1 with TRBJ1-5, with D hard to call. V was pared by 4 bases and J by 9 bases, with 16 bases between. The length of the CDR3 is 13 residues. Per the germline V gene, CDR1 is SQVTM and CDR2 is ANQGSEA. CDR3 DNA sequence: TGCAGCGTTGGAATTGACGGCGTGAGGCCCCAGCATTTT. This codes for CSVGIDGVRPQHF.

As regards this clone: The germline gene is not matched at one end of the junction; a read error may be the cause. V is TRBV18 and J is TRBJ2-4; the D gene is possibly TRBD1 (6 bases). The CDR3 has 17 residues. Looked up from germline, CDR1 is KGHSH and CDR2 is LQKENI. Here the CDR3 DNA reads TGTGCCAGCTCGCCACTCGACAGGTCTCTAGCCAAAAACATTCAGTACTTC. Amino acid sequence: CASSPLDRSLAKNIQYF.